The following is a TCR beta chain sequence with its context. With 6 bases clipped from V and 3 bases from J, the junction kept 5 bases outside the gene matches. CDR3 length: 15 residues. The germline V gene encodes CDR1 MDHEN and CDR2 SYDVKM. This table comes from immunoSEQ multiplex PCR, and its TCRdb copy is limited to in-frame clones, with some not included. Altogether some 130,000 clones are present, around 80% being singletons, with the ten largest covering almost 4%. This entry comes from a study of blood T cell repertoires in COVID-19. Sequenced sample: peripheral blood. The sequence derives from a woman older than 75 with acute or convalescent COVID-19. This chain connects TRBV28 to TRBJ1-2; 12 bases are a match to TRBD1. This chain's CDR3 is CASSQGTGGDYGYTF. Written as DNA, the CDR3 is TGTGCCAGCAGCCAAGGGACAGGGGGCGACTATGGCTACACCTTC.